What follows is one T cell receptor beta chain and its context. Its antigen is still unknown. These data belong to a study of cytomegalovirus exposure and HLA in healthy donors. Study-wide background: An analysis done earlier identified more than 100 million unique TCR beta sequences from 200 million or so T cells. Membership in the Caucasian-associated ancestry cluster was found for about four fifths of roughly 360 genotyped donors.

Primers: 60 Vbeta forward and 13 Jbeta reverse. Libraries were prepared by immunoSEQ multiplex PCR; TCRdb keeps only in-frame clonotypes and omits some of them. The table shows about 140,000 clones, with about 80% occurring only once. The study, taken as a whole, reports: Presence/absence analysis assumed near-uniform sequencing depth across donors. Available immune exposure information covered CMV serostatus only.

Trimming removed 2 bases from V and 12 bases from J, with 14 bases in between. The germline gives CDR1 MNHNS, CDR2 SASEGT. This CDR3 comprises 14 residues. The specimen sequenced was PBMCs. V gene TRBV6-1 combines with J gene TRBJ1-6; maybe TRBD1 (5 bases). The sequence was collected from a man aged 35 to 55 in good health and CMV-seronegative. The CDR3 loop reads CASSELWGGLPLHF. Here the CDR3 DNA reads TGTGCCAGCAGTGAACTCTGGGGCGGTTTACCCCTCCACTTT.